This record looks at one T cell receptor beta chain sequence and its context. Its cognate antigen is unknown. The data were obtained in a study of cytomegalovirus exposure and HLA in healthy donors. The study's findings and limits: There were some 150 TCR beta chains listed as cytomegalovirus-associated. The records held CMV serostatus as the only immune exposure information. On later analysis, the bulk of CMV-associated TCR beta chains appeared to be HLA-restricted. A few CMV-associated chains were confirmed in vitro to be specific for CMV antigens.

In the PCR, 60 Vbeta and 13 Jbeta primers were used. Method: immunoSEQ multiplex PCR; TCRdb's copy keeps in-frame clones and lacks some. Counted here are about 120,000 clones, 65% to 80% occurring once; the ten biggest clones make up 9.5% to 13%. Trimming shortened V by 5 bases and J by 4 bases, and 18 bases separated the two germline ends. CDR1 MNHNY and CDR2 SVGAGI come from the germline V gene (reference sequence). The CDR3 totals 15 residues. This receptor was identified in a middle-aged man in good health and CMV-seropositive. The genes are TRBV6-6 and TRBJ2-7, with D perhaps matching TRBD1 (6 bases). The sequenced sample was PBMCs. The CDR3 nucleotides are TGTGCCAGCAGTACCCACCGGCAGGGGACATACGAGCAGTACTTC. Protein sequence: CASSTHRQGTYEQYF.